A single sample is the source of the 3 T cell receptor beta chains below, sequenced in a study of blood T cell repertoires in COVID-19. The table came from immunoSEQ multiplex PCR; TCRdb's copy has only in-frame clones and leaves some out. The sample shows around 200,000 clones, about nine tenths of them seen only once. The sample comprised peripheral blood. These receptors all come from an elderly man with acute or convalescent COVID-19.

The CDR3 here is CSVFPDRGDGYTF. Written as DNA, the CDR3 is TGCAGCGTTTTCCCGGACAGGGGAGATGGCTACACCTTC. V gene TRBV29-1 combines with J gene TRBJ1-2; TRBD1 aligns across 9 bases. The germline CDR1 and CDR2 sequences are SQVTM and ANQGSEA. The CDR3 is 13 residues long. After removal of 5 bases from V and 6 bases from J, the junction contained 7 bases not matched to a gene. The variable domain in full, with the rest retrieved from reference TRBV29-1 and TRBJ1-2, is SAVISQKPSRDICQRGTSLTIQCQVDSQVTMMFWYRQQPGQSLTLIATANQGSEATYESGFVIDKFPISRPNLTFSTLTVSNMSPEDSSIYLCSVFPDRGDGYTFGSGTRLTVV.

The chain couples TRBV2 to TRBJ1-5; no definite D call. V was shortened by 3 bases and J by 3 bases, with 12 bases between the two germline ends. The CDR3 is 15 amino acids. From germline, CDR1 is SNHLY and CDR2 FYNNEI. The DNA of the CDR3 is TGTGCCAGCAGTGAGGAGGGTGGAAACAATCAGCCCCAGCATTTT. Its translation is CASSEEGGNNQPQHF.

In DNA, the CDR3 is TGTGCCAGCAGTTTATACCGGGACAATCAGCCCCAGCATTTT. Translation gives CASSLYRDNQPQHF. This rearrangement joins TRBV28 to TRBJ1-5; no definite D call. Per germline, CDR1 MDHEN and CDR2 SYDVKM. This CDR3 comprises 14 residues. The V and J ends lost 1 base and 3 bases respectively, with 7 bases between them. The full variable domain, in which reference TRBV28 and TRBJ1-5 provide the parts outside the CDR3, is DVKVTQSSRYLVKRTGEKVFLECVQDMDHENMFWYRQDPGLGLRLIYFSYDVKMKEKGDIPEGYSVSREKKERFSLILESASTNQTSMYLCASSLYRDNQPQHFGDGTRLSIL.